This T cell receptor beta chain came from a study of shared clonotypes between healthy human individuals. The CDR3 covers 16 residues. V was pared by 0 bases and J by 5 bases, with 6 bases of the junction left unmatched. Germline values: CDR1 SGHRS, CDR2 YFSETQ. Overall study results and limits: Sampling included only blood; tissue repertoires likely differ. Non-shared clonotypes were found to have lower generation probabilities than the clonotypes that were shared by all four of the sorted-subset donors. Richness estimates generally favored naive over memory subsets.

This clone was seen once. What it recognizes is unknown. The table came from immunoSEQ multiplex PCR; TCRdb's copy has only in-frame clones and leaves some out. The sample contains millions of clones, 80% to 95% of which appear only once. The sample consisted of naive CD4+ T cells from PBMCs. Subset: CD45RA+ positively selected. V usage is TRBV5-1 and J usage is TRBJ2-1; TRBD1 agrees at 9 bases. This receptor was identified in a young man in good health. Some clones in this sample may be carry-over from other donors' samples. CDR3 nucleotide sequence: TGCGCCAGCAGCTTGGGGGGGACAGGGCCCCACAATGAGCAGTTCTTC. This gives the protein CASSLGGTGPHNEQFF. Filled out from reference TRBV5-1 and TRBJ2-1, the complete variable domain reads KAGVTQTPRYLIKTRGQQVTLSCSPISGHRSVSWYQQTPGQGLQFLFEYFSETQRNKGNFPGRFSGRQFSNSRSEMNVSTLELGDSALYLCASSLGGTGPHNEQFFGPGTRLTVL.